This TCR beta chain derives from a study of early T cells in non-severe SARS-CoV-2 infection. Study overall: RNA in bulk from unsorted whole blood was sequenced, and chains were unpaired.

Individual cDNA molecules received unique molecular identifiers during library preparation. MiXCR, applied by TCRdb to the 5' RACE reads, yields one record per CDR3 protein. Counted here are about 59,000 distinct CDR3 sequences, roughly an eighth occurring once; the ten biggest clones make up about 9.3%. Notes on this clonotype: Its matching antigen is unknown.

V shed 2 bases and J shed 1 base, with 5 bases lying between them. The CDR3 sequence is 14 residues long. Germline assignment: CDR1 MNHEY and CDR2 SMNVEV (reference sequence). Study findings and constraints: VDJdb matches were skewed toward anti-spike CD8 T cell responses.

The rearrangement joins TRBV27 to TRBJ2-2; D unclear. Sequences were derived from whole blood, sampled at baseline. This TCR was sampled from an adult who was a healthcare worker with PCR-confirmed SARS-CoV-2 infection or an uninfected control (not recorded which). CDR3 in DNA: TGTGCCAGCAGTTTAGGGCAGAACACCGGGGAGCTGTTTTTT. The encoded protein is CASSLGQNTGELFF.